This T cell receptor beta chain was identified in a study of blood T cell repertoires in COVID-19. Study as a whole: Samples taken during acute and convalescent COVID-19 were collected in the United States, Italy and Spain.

Allocation to cohorts depended on clinical history reported by the participants. Cohort 3 donors were reported recovered after two negative PCRs, clearance, or symptom resolution. Germline V gene data show CDR1 as SGHRS and CDR2 as YFSETQ. The CDR3 is 13 amino acids. With 3 bases clipped from V and 11 bases from J, the junction kept 6 bases outside the gene matches. Study processing details: Amplification of reference gene primers provided the estimated nucleated cell counts. Clones were read by immunoSEQ multiplex PCR, and TCRdb kept only the in-frame ones, dropping some. Clone size and the V and J calls come from that table; the DNA yielded D and trimming. In the table there are approximately 490,000 clones, roughly nine tenths of which are singletons.

Sequenced sample: PBMCs or T cells enriched from blood (not recorded which). This clonotype was sampled from a woman between 18 and 29 years old who had recovered from COVID-19. This chain links TRBV5-1 with TRBJ1-4; 8 nucleotides agree with TRBD1. The CDR3: CASSSGQEFKLFF. As DNA, the CDR3 is TGCGCCAGCAGCTCGGGACAGGAATTTAAACTGTTTTTT.